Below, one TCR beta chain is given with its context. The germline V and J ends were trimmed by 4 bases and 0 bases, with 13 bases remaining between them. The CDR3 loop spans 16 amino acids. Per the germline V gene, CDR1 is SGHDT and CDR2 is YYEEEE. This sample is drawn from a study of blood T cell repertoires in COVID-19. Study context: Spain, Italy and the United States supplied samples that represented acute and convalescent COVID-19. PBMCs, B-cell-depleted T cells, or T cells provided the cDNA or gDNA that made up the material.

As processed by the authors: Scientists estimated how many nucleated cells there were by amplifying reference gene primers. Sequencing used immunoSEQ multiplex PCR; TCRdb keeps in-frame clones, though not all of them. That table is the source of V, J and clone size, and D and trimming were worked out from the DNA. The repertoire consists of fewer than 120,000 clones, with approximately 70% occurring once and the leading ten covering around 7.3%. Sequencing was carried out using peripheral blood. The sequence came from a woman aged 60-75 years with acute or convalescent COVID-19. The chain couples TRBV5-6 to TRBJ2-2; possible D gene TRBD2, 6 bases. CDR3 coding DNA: TGTGCCAGCAGCCCTGGCGGAGGGGCGAACACCGGGGAGCTGTTTTTT. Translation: CASSPGGGANTGELFF.